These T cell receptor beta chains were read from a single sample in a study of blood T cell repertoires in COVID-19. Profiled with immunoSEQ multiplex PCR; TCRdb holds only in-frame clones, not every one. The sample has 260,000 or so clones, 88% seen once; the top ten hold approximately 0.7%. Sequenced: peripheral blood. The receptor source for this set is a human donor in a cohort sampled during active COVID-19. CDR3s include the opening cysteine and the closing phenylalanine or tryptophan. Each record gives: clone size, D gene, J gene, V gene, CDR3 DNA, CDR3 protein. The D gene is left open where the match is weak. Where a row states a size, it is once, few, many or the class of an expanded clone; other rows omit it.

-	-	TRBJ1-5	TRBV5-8	TGTGCCAGCAGCTTGAGAGATCAGCCCCAGCATTTT	CASSLRDQPQHF
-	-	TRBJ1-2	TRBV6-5	TGTGCCAGCAGTCGGACAGCCACAGCTGGCTACACCTTC	CASSRTATAGYTF
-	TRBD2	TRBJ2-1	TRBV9	TGTGCCAGCAGCGTAGTAGCGGGTCTTTACAATGAGCAGTTCTTC	CASSVVAGLYNEQFF
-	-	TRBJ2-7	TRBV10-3	TGTGCCATCAGTGCGGGGTCCTACGAGCAGTACTTC	CAISAGSYEQYF
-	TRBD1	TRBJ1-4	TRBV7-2	TGTGCCAGCAGCCCAAGACAGGGGGCCACTAATGAAAAACTGTTTTTT	CASSPRQGATNEKLFF
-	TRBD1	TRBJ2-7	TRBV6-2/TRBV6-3	TGTGCCAGCAGTCCCGGACAGGGCCCACCCTACGAGCAGTACTTC	CASSPGQGPPYEQYF
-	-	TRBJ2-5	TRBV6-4	TGTGCCAGCAGTGACCCATTTGGAGGGTGGGTAGCGGCCCAGTACTTC	CASSDPFGGWVAAQYF
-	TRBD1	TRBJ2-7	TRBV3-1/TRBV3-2	TGTGCCAGCAGACCTTCGACAGGGGTTCACTACGAGCAGTACTTC	CASRPSTGVHYEQYF
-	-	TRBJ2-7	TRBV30	TGTGCCTGGAGTCCAGGGGTTGGCGAGCAGTACTTC	CAWSPGVGEQYF
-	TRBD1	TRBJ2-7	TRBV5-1	TGCGCCAGCAGCCCGGGACAGACCTACGAGCAGTACTTC	CASSPGQTYEQYF
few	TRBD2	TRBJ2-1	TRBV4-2	TGTGCCAGCAGGCTAACTAGCGGGAACAATGAGCAGTTCTTC	CASRLTSGNNEQFF
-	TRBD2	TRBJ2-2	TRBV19	TGTGCCAGTAGTATCCCGCGGGAGGGCCAGTACGCCGGGGAGCTGTTTTTT	CASSIPREGQYAGELFF
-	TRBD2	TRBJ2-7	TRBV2	TGTGCCAGCAGTTGGGGGACTAGCGGGAGTATGAAGGGGACCTACGAGCAGTACTTC	CASSWGTSGSMKGTYEQYF
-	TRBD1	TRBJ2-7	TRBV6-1	TGTGCCAGCAGTGAACGGGACAGTTCCCCCTACGAGCAGTACTTC	CASSERDSSPYEQYF
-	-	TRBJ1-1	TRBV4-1	TGCGCCAGCAGCCAAGAGGGCTTGAACACTGAAGCTTTCTTT	CASSQEGLNTEAFF
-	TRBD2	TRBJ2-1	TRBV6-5	TGTGCCAGCACCCATAGCGGGGCGTCTCACAATGAGCAGTTCTTC	CASTHSGASHNEQFF
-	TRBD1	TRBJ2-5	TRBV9	TGTGCCAGCAGCGCTCGACAGGGGCTCGTGGAGACCCAGTACTTC	CASSARQGLVETQYF
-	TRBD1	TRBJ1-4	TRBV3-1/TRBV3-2	TGTGCCAGCAGCCAAGAGGGGGGGACAGGGGCTGAAAAACTGTTTTTT	CASSQEGGTGAEKLFF
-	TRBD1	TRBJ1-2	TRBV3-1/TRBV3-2	TGTGCCAGCAGCCTCACGACAGGGGATGGCTACACCTTC	CASSLTTGDGYTF
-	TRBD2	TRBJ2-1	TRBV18	TGTGCCAGCTCACTAAGGACTAGCGGGGGTCACGAGCAGTTCTTC	CASSLRTSGGHEQFF
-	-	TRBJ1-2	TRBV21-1	TGTGCCAGCAGCAAAGATGGGGGCTTTGGCTACACCTTC	CASSKDGGFGYTF
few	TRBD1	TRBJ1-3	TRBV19	TGTGCCAGTAGTCTCCGGGACAGGTTAAACACCATATATTTT	CASSLRDRLNTIYF
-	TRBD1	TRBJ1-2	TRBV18	TGTGCCAGCTCGCCGACAGGGGCTAACTATGGCTACACCTTC	CASSPTGANYGYTF
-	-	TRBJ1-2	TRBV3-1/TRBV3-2	TGTGCCAGCAGCCAAGCCAGTACGGGCTATGGCTACACCTTC	CASSQASTGYGYTF
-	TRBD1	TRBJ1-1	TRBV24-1	TGTGCCACCAGTGGGACAGGGGTTGGGACTGAAGCTTTCTTT	CATSGTGVGTEAFF
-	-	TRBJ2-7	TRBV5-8	TGTGCCAGCAGCATTACGCTAGCCTTCTACGAGCAGTACTTC	CASSITLAFYEQYF
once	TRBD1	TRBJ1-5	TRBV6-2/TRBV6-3	TGTGCCAGCAGTTACAGCGGACAGGGGGGGCAGCCCCAGCATTTT	CASSYSGQGGQPQHF
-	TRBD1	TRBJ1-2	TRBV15	TGTGCCACCAGCAAGGGCAGACCCAAATTTCCGGGGACAGGGGGATTCAACTATGGCTACACCTTC	CATSKGRPKFPGTGGFNYGYTF
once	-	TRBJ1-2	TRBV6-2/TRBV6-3	TGTGCCAGCAGTTTACTAACACCGAATTTGCGGGGCTACACCTTC	CASSLLTPNLRGYTF
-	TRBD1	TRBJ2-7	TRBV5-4	TGTGCCAGCAGCCCTTGGACAGGGGGCTACGAGCAGTACTTC	CASSPWTGGYEQYF
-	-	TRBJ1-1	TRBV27	TGTGCCAGCAGTTTATCGAGGGGGTCCACTGAAGCTTTCTTT	CASSLSRGSTEAFF
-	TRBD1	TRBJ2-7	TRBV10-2	TGCGCCAGCAGTGAAAGACAGGGTGTCGAGCAGTACTTC	CASSERQGVEQYF
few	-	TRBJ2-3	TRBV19	TGTGCCAGTAGTATCATCGAGGGGGAAGTAGATACGCAGTATTTT	CASSIIEGEVDTQYF
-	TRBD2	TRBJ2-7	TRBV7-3	TGTGCCAGCAGCTTAACCGGAGTTGGCGGGAGTAATGAGCAGTACTTC	CASSLTGVGGSNEQYF
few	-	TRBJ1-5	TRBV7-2	TGTGCCAGCAGCTTAGGGCGGGATCAGCCCCAGCATTTT	CASSLGRDQPQHF
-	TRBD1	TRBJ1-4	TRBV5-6	TGTGCCAGCAGCTTTGGGGACAGGGGTAATGAAAAACTGTTTTTT	CASSFGDRGNEKLFF
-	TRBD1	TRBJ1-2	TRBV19	TGTGCCAGTAGTATCCAACCCCGGACAGGGATAAGGAACTATGGCTACACCTTC	CASSIQPRTGIRNYGYTF
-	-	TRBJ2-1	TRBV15	TGTGCCACCAGCAGGGACATTGACAATGAGCAGTTCTTC	CATSRDIDNEQFF
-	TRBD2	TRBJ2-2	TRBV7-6	TGTGCCAGCAGCCGAGGCAACGGGGGGTCCGGGGAGCTGTTTTTT	CASSRGNGGSGELFF
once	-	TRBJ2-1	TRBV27	TGTGCCAGCAGTCTCGGAGGGATGGGGATAGGTGTCTACAATGAGCAGTTCTTC	CASSLGGMGIGVYNEQFF
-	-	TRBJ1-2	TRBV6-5	TGTGCCAGCAGTTACGAAGACAGGACCAATGGCTACACCTTC	CASSYEDRTNGYTF
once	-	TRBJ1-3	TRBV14	TGTGCCAGCAGCCAAGCAGGGAGAAACACCATATATTTT	CASSQAGRNTIYF
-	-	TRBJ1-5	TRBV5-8	TGTGCCAGCTACCGGGACTCTAGCAGGAATCAGCCCCAGCATTTT	CASYRDSSRNQPQHF
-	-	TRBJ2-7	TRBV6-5	TGTGCCACCTCGACAGGGACTTACGAGCAGTACTTC	CATSTGTYEQYF
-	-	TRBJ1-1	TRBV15	TGTGCCACCAGGGGCCAGGGGAACACTGAAGCTTTCTTT	CATRGQGNTEAFF
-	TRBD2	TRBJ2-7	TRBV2	TGTGCCAGCAGTGCCCCTCGGGCGGGGGGCGCGTACGAGCAGTACTTC	CASSAPRAGGAYEQYF
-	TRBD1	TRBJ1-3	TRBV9	TGTGCCAGCAGCGCCCACGACCGGGACAGCTCTCGCTTCTCTGGAAACACCATATATTTT	CASSAHDRDSSRFSGNTIYF
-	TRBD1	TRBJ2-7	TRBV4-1	TGCGCCAGCAGCCAGGCCCGGGACAGGGGGATGGAAGAGCAGTACTTC	CASSQARDRGMEEQYF
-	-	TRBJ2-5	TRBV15	TGTGCCTGCTCTCACAGCCTTTATGAGACCCAGTACTTC	CACSHSLYETQYF
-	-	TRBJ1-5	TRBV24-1	TGTGCCACCAGTTCGCGGGGCCCTAATCAGCCCCAGCATTTT	CATSSRGPNQPQHF
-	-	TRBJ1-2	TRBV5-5	TGTGCCAGCAGCTTGGTGGCCGCTAACTATGGCTACACCTTC	CASSLVAANYGYTF
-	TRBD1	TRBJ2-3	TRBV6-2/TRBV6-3	TGTGCCAGCAGCCATGGACAGGGAAGGGGCACAGATACGCAGTATTTT	CASSHGQGRGTDTQYF